This TCR beta chain was identified in a study of TIL therapy for anti-PD-1-resistant metastatic lung cancer. Study at large: Most patients had lung adenocarcinoma.

The CDR3 totals 13 residues. The germline CDR1 and CDR2 sequences are SGHTA and FQGNSA. The ends lost 8 bases at V and 3 bases at J; junction bases unmatched: 5. The immunoSEQ assay was v3. Only in-frame clones appear in the TCRdb table, and some are missing; sequencing was by immunoSEQ multiplex PCR. Found here are some 20,000 clones, about 75% of them singletons; the top ten hold 6% to 9.5%. The time point denotes: pre-treatment sample, taken before nivolumab and TIL therapy. The sample in question was blood, obtained at baseline. The receptor was derived from a person between 25 and 80 years old with non-small cell lung cancer. The chain combines TRBV7-2 with TRBJ1-2, with TRBD1 matching 8 bases. CDR3 region: CASRTGGDYGYTF. CDR3 nucleotide sequence: TGTGCCAGCCGTACAGGGGGTGACTATGGCTACACCTTC.